This T cell receptor (beta chain) was identified during a study of blood T cell repertoires in COVID-19 (dated by TCRdb to 2020 to 2022). Some background on the complete study: Samples covering the acute and convalescent phases of COVID-19 were provided by collaborators in the United States, Italy and Spain. The prospective study material was composed of cDNA or gDNA derived from T cells, B-cell-depleted T cells, or PBMCs. The dataset comprised deeply sampled blood TCRbeta repertoires from subjects exposed to, actively infected with, or recovered from COVID-19. The repertoires were released in a freely available public database meant as a resource for research on the immune response to SARS-CoV-2. Samples were obtained from the ongoing ImmuneRACE study (first 160 participants) and from about 1,300 subjects provided by 6 global collaborators. The sample metadata nearly always contained a de-identified subject ID, COVID-19 status, age in years and sex. HLA class I and class II types, where available, came from metadata supplied by the sample provider rather than from assay-based typing.

Worth noting for this clone: The antigen it recognizes is unknown. The record has no base qualities; no much larger clone is one base away.

What the work shows at the level of the full study, not this receptor alone: How much clinical and demographic metadata was included differed by source and by participant, and the metadata was provided uncurated.

The immunoSEQ Assay, a bias-controlled multiplex PCR, was used to amplify TCRbeta CDR3 regions from genomic DNA. In the paper's pipeline: Nucleated cell counts per sample were estimated from amplification of reference gene primers within the assay. Sequence reads were collapsed and filtered to measure the absolute abundance of every unique TCRbeta CDR3 rearrangement. Productive Simpson clonality was computed per sample as the square root of Simpson's diversity index over productive rearrangements. TCRdb obtained this table from immuneACCESS and retained in-frame rearrangements with V and J assigned. These tables miss some clones; where compared with another copy, unresolved V genes account for less than half of the shortfall, and the remainder is unexplained. That table gives V, J and clone size, and the DNA gave D and trimming. This sample is represented by 200,000 to 250,000 clones; more than 80% of them were singletons. Clones ranked in the top ten supply around 7.2% of the sample.

CDR1 and CDR2, looked up from the germline V gene, are MNHEY and SVGAGI. The cysteine opens and the phenylalanine closes a CDR3 of 16 amino acids. Left in the record is the CDR3 DNA by itself, 48 bases read in frame from the first base. Germline trimming amounts to 0 bases on V and 2 bases on J, with 4 as the count of junction bases outside the gene matches. At one collaborating source in Seattle, patients were enrolled during active infection and were followed longitudinally through the course of disease. Each collaborating institution followed its own protocols to collect whole blood in K2EDTA tubes. Collaborator samples were shipped for TCRbeta analysis as frozen whole blood, isolated PBMCs, or DNA extracted from either sample type.

Sequences were obtained from peripheral blood. The clonotype originates from a woman aged 80 or over with COVID-19, enrolled during active disease. The V and J genes are TRBV6-5 and TRBJ1-3, with TRBD1 matching 7 junction bases. The CDR3 has the sequence CASSYSKQGAGNTIYF. In nucleotide form, the sequence is TGTGCCAGCAGTTACTCGAAGCAGGGGGCTGGAAACACCATATATTTT.